Following are 11 T cell receptor beta chains from one sample sequenced in a study of cytomegalovirus exposure and HLA in healthy donors. Researchers ran the PCR with 60 Vbeta and 13 Jbeta primers. This table comes from immunoSEQ multiplex PCR, and its TCRdb copy is limited to in-frame clones, with some not included. Of about 280,000 clones listed, roughly 90% are singletons. Sequenced input: PBMCs. These receptors were collected from a woman under 30 in good health and CMV-seronegative.

The chain recombines TRBV6-1 with TRBJ2-7; D gene unclear. Between the trimmed V and J ends, which lost 3 bases and 2 bases, there was a span of 5 bases. There are 12 residues in the CDR3. Germline V gene data show CDR1 as MNHNS and CDR2 as SASEGT. CDR3 DNA: TGTGCCAGCAGTGAGGCGGCCTACGAGCAGTACTTC. Protein: CASSEAAYEQYF.

The genes are TRBV5-1 and TRBJ2-7; 7 nucleotides line up with TRBD1. This CDR3 spans 14 amino acids. Trimming removed 4 bases from V and 7 bases from J; junction bases left unmatched: 11. Germline V gives CDR1 SGHRS, CDR2 YFSETQ. The CDR3 spells CASSPGTAPAEQYF. The CDR3 coding sequence is TGCGCCAGCAGCCCAGGGACAGCGCCAGCAGAGCAGTACTTC.

A few counts support this clone. V gene TRBV28 combines with J gene TRBJ2-3, with D unresolved. V dropped 6 bases and J dropped 4 bases, with 8 bases sitting between them. This CDR3 has 12 residues. CDR1 and CDR2 from the germline V gene are MDHEN and SYDVKM. CDR3 amino acids: CASSLGPDTQYF. CDR3 nucleotides: TGTGCCAGCAGCCTGGGCCCAGATACGCAGTATTTT.

The chain links TRBV6-1 to TRBJ2-7; TRBD1 is a possible D gene (6 bases). The CDR3 loop spans 15 amino acids. V lost 5 bases and J lost 2, with 16 bases in between. Looked up from germline, CDR1 is MNHNS and CDR2 is SASEGT. The CDR3 DNA is TGTGCCAGCAGTCCGGCGGACAGCGTAACCTACGAGCAGTACTTC. This codes for CASSPADSVTYEQYF.

The chain has TRBV6-5 and TRBJ2-7; 7 nucleotides match TRBD1. The germline CDR1 and CDR2 sequences are MNHEY and SVGAGI. The CDR3 runs to 15 residues. V was clipped by 6 bases and J by 2 bases; unmatched bases: 10. CDR3 sequence: CASRKRPGTAYEQYF. CDR3 bases: TGTGCCAGCAGAAAAAGACCCGGGACAGCCTACGAGCAGTACTTC.

V and J are TRBV5-1 and TRBJ2-7, with 7 bases that match TRBD1. The CDR3 runs to 13 residues. V lost 4 bases, J lost 5 bases, and 6 bases stayed unmatched. Germline CDR1 and CDR2: SGHRS and YFSETQ. This chain's CDR3 is CASSLTDRDEQYF. CDR3 nucleotide sequence: TGCGCCAGCAGCCTTACTGACAGGGACGAGCAGTACTTC.

The gene calls are TRBV2 and TRBJ2-7; 7 bases line up with TRBD2. The germline V gene encodes CDR1 SNHLY and CDR2 FYNNEI. Losses at the gene ends were 4 bases for V and 2 bases for J; bases not matched to a gene: 8. The CDR3 is 15 amino acids. CDR3 amino acids: CASSVGRGSPYEQYF. The CDR3 bases are TGTGCCAGCAGTGTAGGGCGGGGGTCGCCCTACGAGCAGTACTTC.

This clone has just a few counts. The rearrangement joins TRBV5-4 to TRBJ1-1; D unclear. V was clipped by 4 bases and J by 0 bases, with 13 bases between them. Germline V gene sequence: CDR1 SGHNT, CDR2 YYREEE (reference sequence). The CDR3 length is 15 residues. CDR3: CASSRNSPMNTEAFF. In nucleotides, the CDR3 is TGTGCCAGCAGCCGAAACAGCCCCATGAACACTGAAGCTTTCTTT.

The genes are TRBV19 and TRBJ2-7; 11 bases are a match to TRBD2. This CDR3 comprises 15 residues. The germline CDR1 and CDR2 sequences are LNHDA and SQIVND (reference sequence). V was clipped by 4 bases and J by 4 bases; unmatched bases: 6. In DNA form, the CDR3 reads TGTGCCAGTAGTACACGACTAGCGGGGTTGTACGAGCAGTACTTC. Protein product: CASSTRLAGLYEQYF.

The V call is TRBV2, the J call TRBJ1-1; 7 bases line up with TRBD1. V lost 10 bases and J lost 6; bases outside the gene matches: 17. CDR3 length: 15 residues. The V gene's germline CDR1 is SNHLY and CDR2 FYNNEI. CDR3 nucleotides: TGTGCCACCCCTGGGGGACAGCCAACATTGGCTGAAGCTTTCTTT. It specifies CATPGGQPTLAEAFF.

The DNA for the CDR3 is TGCGCCAGCAGCCAACCCGACGGGAGCTCTGGAAACACCATATATTTT. As protein: CASSQPDGSSGNTIYF. The rearrangement uses TRBV4-1 and TRBJ1-3; D not resolved. Trimming took off 2 bases at V and 0 bases at J, with 11 bases between the two ends. The CDR3 is made up of 16 amino acids. CDR1 and CDR2 from the germline V gene are MGHRA and YSYEKL.